There are a few counts of the clone carrying this TCR beta chain. The sample comes from a study of T cell repertoires in cytomegalovirus infection. On the study more broadly: CMV infection and matching HLA type were both indicated by public TCR beta signatures.

Deletions cut 3 bases from V and 11 bases from J, with 19 bases between. CDR1 and CDR2 from the germline V gene are SQVTM and ANQGSEA. CDR3 length equals 13 residues. TCRdb redid the calling of the reads with MiXCR, one entry per CDR3 protein. Of around 740,000 distinct CDR3 sequences listed, less than 40% are singletons. Sequencing was done on a sample of PBMCs. This chain joins TRBV29-1 and TRBJ1-1, with D perhaps TRBD1 (6 bases). The sequence was collected from a human donor in good health (CMV status not recorded). Some clones in this sample may be carry-over from other donors' samples. CDR3 sequence reads: CSVDGQRTGDAFF. Here the CDR3 DNA reads TGCAGCGTTGATGGACAGCGAACAGGCGATGCTTTCTTT.